The following is a T cell receptor (beta chain) sequence with its context. CD8+ and CD4+ T cells from blood underwent TCR beta sequencing, which was carried out in a high-throughput format. These data come from a study of CD8 T cells in Susac syndrome. Roughly 0.45 to 1 ug RNA was reverse transcribed with random hexamers. Amplification of the TCR beta CDR3 was carried out by immunoSEQ multiplex PCR, which spanned a total of 54 Vbeta and 13 Jbeta segments. TCRdb reprocessed the immunoSEQ multiplex PCR reads with MiXCR, giving one entry per CDR3 protein. Among 180,000 or so distinct CDR3 sequences listed, about 95% were seen once. CDR1 is SGHDN and CDR2 is FVKESK in the germline V gene. The CDR3 has 13 amino acids. V was pared by 6 bases and J by 7 bases, with 7 bases of the junction left unmatched.

The sequence derives from a human donor with Susac syndrome. The sequencing sample was made of CD4+ T cells from PBMCs. The chain carries TRBV14 and TRBJ1-1; 8 nucleotides line up with TRBD1. CDR3 region: CASSRDRRSEAFF. Here the CDR3 DNA reads TGTGCCAGCAGTCGGGACAGGCGCAGTGAAGCTTTCTTT.